The 22 T cell receptor beta chains below were found in one sample sequenced in a study of blood T cell repertoires in COVID-19 (TCRdb year 2020). The method was the immunoSEQ multiplex PCR assay. The immuneACCESS repertoire file appears here via TCRdb, limited to in-frame rearrangements. These files lack a portion of the clones; in checked studies, under half of the deficit traces to unresolved V genes, and the cause of the others is not known. The sample data list fewer than 350,000 clones, and around 90% of these were observed just once. The biggest ten clones account for 4% to 6% of the sample. The sequencing input was PBMCs or T cells enriched from blood (not recorded which). The receptors here all came from a man between 60 and 75 years old who had recovered from COVID-19.

The chain joins TRBV19 to TRBJ1-1; D may be TRBD1 (6 bases). V lost 5 bases and J lost 0, with 16 bases in between. This CDR3 is 16 amino acids long. Germline V gene sequence: CDR1 LNHDA, CDR2 SQIVND (reference sequence). The CDR3 DNA reads as TGTGCCAGTAGTCCCCGAGGCAGGGGCATGAACACTGAAGCTTTCTTT. This codes for CASSPRGRGMNTEAFF.

The V gene is TRBV19, the J gene TRBJ2-1; TRBD2 agrees at 9 bases. V shed 1 base, J shed 7 bases, and the junction held 8 bases outside the gene matches. Germline CDR1 reads LNHDA; CDR2 reads SQIVND (reference sequence). This CDR3 spans 16 amino acids. Here the CDR3 DNA reads TGTGCCAGTAGTATAGTGGCGGGAGGGCCGAGGAATGAGCAGTTCTTC. Translating gives CASSIVAGGPRNEQFF.

This clone was seen a single time. The V and J genes are TRBV3-1 (or the pseudogene TRBV3-2) and TRBJ1-5; D is unclear. The CDR3 totals 15 residues. The ends were cut back, 2 bases at V and 0 bases at J, with 8 bases in the middle. Looked up from germline, CDR1 is LGHDT and CDR2 is YNNKEL (reference sequence). This chain's CDR3 is CASSQTHYSNQPQHF. CDR3 nucleotide sequence: TGTGCCAGCAGCCAAACCCACTATAGCAATCAGCCCCAGCATTTT.

This chain joins TRBV5-8 and TRBJ2-7, with no clear D. Between the trimmed V and J ends, which lost 0 bases and 1 base, there was a span of 8 bases. CDR1 is SGHTS, CDR2 YDEGEE, per germline. CDR3 length: 14 amino acids. The CDR3 reads CASSLARPSYEQYF. Written as DNA, the CDR3 is TGTGCCAGCAGCTTGGCCAGGCCTTCCTACGAGCAGTACTTC.

The V and J genes are TRBV2 and TRBJ1-1; TRBD1 matches 9 bases. The CDR3 consists of 14 residues. Germline CDR1 SNHLY, CDR2 FYNNEI. The ends lost 5 bases at V and 5 bases at J; junction bases unmatched: 6. The CDR3 region is CASSKGQGETEAFF. The CDR3 DNA sequence: TGTGCCAGCAGTAAGGGACAGGGAGAGACTGAAGCTTTCTTT.

The J gene is TRBJ1-2, the V gene TRBV19; 8 positions agree with TRBD1. CDR1 LNHDA and CDR2 SQIVND come from the germline V gene (reference sequence). The CDR3 length is 13 residues. V lost 5 bases, J lost 7 bases, and 6 bases stayed unmatched. The CDR3 nucleotides are TGTGCCAGTAGTTCGGACAGGGACATTGGCTACACCTTC. It yields the protein CASSSDRDIGYTF.

The rearrangement uses TRBV19 and TRBJ2-3, with 9 bases matching TRBD1. CDR1 is LNHDA, CDR2 SQIVND, per germline (reference sequence). This CDR3 comprises 14 residues. The ends lost 7 bases at V and 7 bases at J; junction bases unmatched: 9. The DNA of the CDR3 is TGTGCCAGTACCGGGACAGGGACTGGGAATACGCAGTATTTT. The encoded protein is CASTGTGTGNTQYF.

V and J are TRBV5-1 and TRBJ2-7; 10 bases fit TRBD2. The V and J ends lost 7 bases and 1 base, in that order; junction bases with no gene match: 5. Per germline, CDR1 SGHRS and CDR2 YFSETQ. There are 14 residues in the CDR3. In DNA form, the CDR3 reads TGCGCCAGCGGGCCTAGCGGGAGTTCCTACGAGCAGTACTTC. Its protein product is CASGPSGSSYEQYF.

The count of this clone is one. V gene TRBV2 combines with J gene TRBJ2-3; 8 bases agree with TRBD1. The ends lost 3 bases at V and 3 bases at J; junction bases unmatched: 8. Germline CDR1 is SNHLY and CDR2 is FYNNEI. The CDR3 extends over 16 amino acids. The DNA for the CDR3 is TGTGCCAGCAGTGACGGGACAGGTAGGGTGACAGATACGCAGTATTTT. As protein: CASSDGTGRVTDTQYF. Filled out from reference TRBV2 and TRBJ2-3, the complete variable domain reads EPEVTQTPSHQVTQMGQEVILRCVPISNHLYFYWYRQILGQKVEFLVSFYNNEISEKSEIFDDQFSVERPDGSNFTLKIRSTKLEDSAMYFCASSDGTGRVTDTQYFGPGTRLTVL.

The rearrangement uses TRBV5-1 and TRBJ2-7; 7 bases line up with TRBD1. CDR3 length: 15 amino acids. The germline gives CDR1 SGHRS, CDR2 YFSETQ. Trimming removed 5 bases from V and 2 bases from J; junction bases left unmatched: 10. CDR3 amino acids: CASRQAGTETYEQYF. DNA of the CDR3: TGCGCCAGCAGACAAGCCGGGACAGAGACCTACGAGCAGTACTTC.

J is TRBJ1-4 and V is TRBV6-6; possibly TRBD1 for D (6 bases). The length of the CDR3 is 13 residues. Trimming took 6 bases from V and 7 from J, leaving 12 bases between them. Per germline, CDR1 MNHNY and CDR2 SVGAGI (reference sequence). The CDR3 loop reads CASSQGTSEKLFF. The CDR3 nucleotides are TGTGCCAGCAGCCAGGGGACAAGTGAAAAACTGTTTTTT.

J is TRBJ2-5 and V is TRBV24-1; 9 nucleotides match TRBD1. The germline gives CDR1 KGHDR, CDR2 SFDVKD. J was trimmed by 5 bases and V by 3 bases; bases with no gene match: 3. CDR3 length: 14 amino acids. In DNA, the CDR3 is TGTGCCACCAGTGATCCCGGACAGGGGGAGACCCAGTACTTC. Its translation: CATSDPGQGETQYF.

This CDR3 reads CASSLGTGRYGYTF. DNA for the CDR3: TGTGCCAGCAGTTTAGGGACAGGGAGGTATGGCTACACCTTC. The chain employs TRBV28 and TRBJ1-2; TRBD1 matches 9 bases. Germline CDR1 is MDHEN and CDR2 is SYDVKM. CDR3 length: 14 amino acids. The ends lost 2 bases at V and 5 bases at J; junction bases unmatched: 3.

The CDR3 protein is CASSRQTSGANVLTF. The DNA of the CDR3 is TGTGCCAGCAGCCGACAGACCAGCGGGGCCAACGTCCTGACTTTC. The chain is built from TRBV2 and TRBJ2-6; possibly TRBD1 for D (5 bases). The CDR3 is 15 amino acids. Germline V gene lookup returns CDR1 SNHLY and CDR2 FYNNEI. Trimming took 6 bases from V and 4 from J, leaving 13 bases between them.

The chain uses TRBV20-1 and TRBJ1-2; no reliable D call. Trimming removed 3 bases at V and 8 bases at J, with 13 bases between. In germline, CDR1 is DFQATT, CDR2 SNEGSKA (reference sequence). CDR3 length: 12 residues. The CDR3 DNA reads TGCAGTGCTAGTCGGCAGCCGGGGGGCTACACCTTC. This sequence encodes CSASRQPGGYTF.

This clone has only one observation. This chain uses TRBV7-6 with TRBJ2-7, with D possibly TRBD1 on 5 matching bases. With 1 base removed from V and 6 bases from J, the gap between germline ends came to 13 bases. Germline lookup yields CDR1 SGHVS and CDR2 FNYEAQ. This CDR3 is 14 amino acids long. The CDR3 sequence is CASSLVAGSTEQYF. The CDR3 nucleotides are TGTGCCAGCAGCTTAGTCGCAGGGTCCACCGAGCAGTACTTC.

Comment on this clone: The identical CDR3 is also encoded by other nucleotide sequences in the sample. The genes are TRBV28 and TRBJ1-6; no clear D. The germline gives CDR1 MDHEN, CDR2 SYDVKM. The V gene lost 6 bases and the J gene lost 7 bases, with 7 bases spanning the gap. The CDR3 has 12 amino acids. Here the CDR3 reads CASSPRNSPLHF. The CDR3 coding sequence is TGTGCCAGCAGCCCGAGGAATTCACCCCTCCACTTT.

This chain uses TRBV9 with TRBJ1-6, with 7 bases matching TRBD1. Germline CDR1 SGDLS, CDR2 YYNGEE. V lost 5 bases, J lost 2 bases, and 4 bases stayed unmatched. The CDR3 spans 15 residues. The CDR3 coding sequence is TGTGCCAGCAGGGTTGGGACAGCCTATAATTCACCCCTCCACTTT. Residues: CASRVGTAYNSPLHF. Full variable domain (missing parts from reference TRBV9 and TRBJ1-6): DSGVTQTPKHLITATGQRVTLRCSPRSGDLSVYWYQQSLDQGLQFLIQYYNGEERAKGNILERFSAQQFPDLHSELNLSSLELGDSALYFCASRVGTAYNSPLHFGNGTRLTVT.

The chain links TRBV27 to TRBJ1-5, with 7 nucleotides matching TRBD1. The J segment lost 2 bases and the V segment lost 6 bases, leaving 7 bases of the junction unmatched. The CDR3 runs to 15 residues. CDR1 and CDR2 from the germline V gene are MNHEY and SMNVEV (reference sequence). The CDR3 protein is CASSSGGRGNQPQHF. CDR3 nucleotides: TGTGCCAGCAGCTCAGGGGGTCGAGGCAATCAGCCCCAGCATTTT.

The genes are TRBV9 and TRBJ1-3; the D is unclear. Trimming took off 0 bases at V and 9 bases at J, with 10 bases between the two ends. Germline CDR1 is SGDLS and CDR2 is YYNGEE. The CDR3 is 13 residues long. The CDR3 here is CASSVDPPGTIYF. CDR3 nucleotide sequence: TGTGCCAGCAGCGTAGATCCCCCGGGCACCATATATTTT.

The chain recombines TRBV11-2 with TRBJ1-4; D not certain. CDR1 is SGHAT and CDR2 is FQNNGV in the germline V gene. The CDR3 loop spans 15 amino acids. V shed 4 bases and J shed 6 bases, with 15 bases lying between them. For the CDR3, the DNA is TGTGCCAGCAGCTGGTCCGGGAGCTTAGATGAAAAACTGTTTTTT. Translating it yields CASSWSGSLDEKLFF.

The table lists this clone with a count of one. The chain carries TRBV7-9 and TRBJ1-2; 9 bases agree with TRBD1. Germline CDR1 reads SEHNR; CDR2 reads FQNEAQ (reference sequence). The CDR3 loop spans 14 amino acids. V shed 3 bases, J shed 8 bases, and the junction held 7 bases outside the gene matches. DNA of the CDR3: TGTGCCAGCAGCTTGGAACAGGGGGCAGGAGGCTACACCTTC. Residues: CASSLEQGAGGYTF. Based on the CDR3 plus reference TRBV7-9 and TRBJ1-2, the full variable domain is DTGVSQNPRHKITKRGQNVTFRCDPISEHNRLYWYRQTLGQGPEFLTYFQNEAQLEKSRLLSDRFSAERPKGSFSTLEIQRTEQGDSAMYLCASSLEQGAGGYTFGSGTRLTVV.